Following are 10 T cell receptor beta chains from one sample sequenced in a study of T cell responses to AZD1222 COVID-19 vaccine (dated by TCRdb to the early 2020s). The library was obtained by the immunoSEQ multiplex PCR assay. The source is immuneACCESS, and TCRdb retained only in-frame sequences with V and J called. Part of the clones is not carried over; for the studies checked, unresolved V genes explain less than half of this, and the remainder is unexplained. The sample table records some 80,000 clones; 90% of these occur just once. The ten largest clones add up to around 5.3% of the sample. In light of the paper, this sample's time point label describes: baseline before first vaccination. Sequencing was performed on peripheral blood, taken on day 0 of AZD1222 vaccination. The receptors were gathered from an adult in good health.

This chain uses TRBV15 with TRBJ2-7; TRBD1 or TRBD2 may be the D gene (5 bases each). The ends were cut back, 0 bases at V and 7 bases at J, with 19 bases in the middle. Germline CDR1 and CDR2: LNHNV and YYDKDF (reference sequence). The CDR3 covers 16 residues. The CDR3 DNA is TGTGCCACCAGCAGAGATCTGAGGGGTACCCTGGGAGAGCAGTACTTC. This encodes CATSRDLRGTLGEQYF. Drawing the rest from reference TRBV15 and TRBJ2-7, the complete variable domain is DAMVIQNPRYQVTQFGKPVTLSCSQTLNHNVMYWYQQKSSQAPKLLFHYYDKDFNNEADTPDNFQSRRPNTSFCFLDIRSPGLGDTAMYLCATSRDLRGTLGEQYFGPGTRLTVT.

The chain joins TRBV10-3 to TRBJ2-2; 8 positions agree with TRBD2. The junction had 6 bases not matched to a gene; V was cut back by 5 bases and J by 4 bases. The germline V gene has CDR1 ENHRY and CDR2 SYGVKD. This CDR3 comprises 15 residues. CDR3 coding DNA: TGTGCCATCAGTAACGCGGGGGGCGCCACCGGGGAGCTGTTTTTT. Its translation: CAISNAGGATGELFF.

There are a few counts of this clone. J is TRBJ1-4 and V is TRBV21-1; the table gives TRBD1 as D, unverified against the DNA. TRBV21-1 is flagged as a pseudogene. The CDR3 has 14 residues. CDR3 sequence: CASSKSRDMEKLFF. DNA for the CDR3: TGTGCCAGCAGCAAAAGCCGGGACATGGAAAAACTGTTTTTT.

Turning to this clone: One end of the junction varies from germline; a read error may be responsible. The rearrangement links TRBV7-7 to TRBJ2-6; TRBD1 agrees at 10 bases. CDR1 and CDR2 (germline): SSHAT, FNYEAQ (reference sequence). CDR3 length equals 17 residues. The CDR3 DNA reads TGTGCTAGCAGCCCCGGGACAGGGGTTGCTGGGGCCAACGTCCTGACTTTC. This translates into CASSPGTGVAGANVLTF.

The V and J genes are TRBV25-1 and TRBJ2-7, with unresolved D. The ends were cut back, 8 bases at V and 6 bases at J, with 17 bases in the middle. CDR1 and CDR2 (germline): MGHDK, SYGVNS. CDR3 length: 13 amino acids. The CDR3 DNA is TGTGCCAGCGGAAATTTGGCCCCCCCCGAGCAGTACTTC. Encoded protein: CASGNLAPPEQYF.

In its sample, this clone was seen once. The V gene is TRBV6-1, the J gene TRBJ1-2; maybe TRBD1 (5 bases). This CDR3 has 15 amino acids. Germline-derived CDR1 and CDR2 are MNHNS and SASEGT. Between the trimmed V and J ends, which lost 0 bases and 1 base, there was a span of 9 bases. CDR3 sequence: CASSEAYGGNYGYTF. In DNA form, the CDR3 reads TGTGCCAGCAGTGAAGCATACGGGGGTAACTATGGCTACACCTTC.

This clone was seen just once. This chain connects TRBV5-1 to TRBJ1-3; possibly TRBD1 for D (6 bases). This CDR3 is built from 16 residues. CDR1 is SGHRS, CDR2 YFSETQ, per germline. Deletions cut 0 bases from V and 0 bases from J, with 10 bases between. The CDR3 bases are TGCGCCAGCAGCTTGGGCGTAGGGGGCTCTGGAAACACCATATATTTT. Translating it yields CASSLGVGGSGNTIYF.

This clone has only one observation. J is TRBJ2-7 and V is TRBV21-1; the D call in the table, TRBD2, was not verified against the DNA. TRBV21-1 has pseudogene status. This CDR3 has 15 amino acids. The CDR3 DNA follows: TGTGCCAGCAGCCAAGATGGGCTAGCAAGGTACGAGCAGTACTTC. This codes for CASSQDGLARYEQYF.

The rearrangement links TRBV6-6 to TRBJ1-3; the D is unclear. This CDR3 contains 16 residues. Germline V CDR1 and CDR2: MNHNY, SVGAGI (reference sequence). V lost 0 bases and J lost 0, with 9 bases in between. The CDR3 is CASSYSTGPSGNTIYF. For the CDR3, the DNA is TGTGCCAGCAGTTACTCGACGGGCCCCTCTGGAAACACCATATATTTT.

J is TRBJ1-2 and V is TRBV18, with a possible D match to TRBD1 (6 bases). The CDR3 runs to 13 residues. The V end lost 3 bases, the J end lost 9 bases, and 14 bases lay between the germline ends. The V gene's germline CDR1 is KGHSH and CDR2 LQKENI. CDR3 sequence (DNA): TGTGCCAGCTCACCTACAGGGAAATGGAGCTACACCTTC. This codes for CASSPTGKWSYTF.